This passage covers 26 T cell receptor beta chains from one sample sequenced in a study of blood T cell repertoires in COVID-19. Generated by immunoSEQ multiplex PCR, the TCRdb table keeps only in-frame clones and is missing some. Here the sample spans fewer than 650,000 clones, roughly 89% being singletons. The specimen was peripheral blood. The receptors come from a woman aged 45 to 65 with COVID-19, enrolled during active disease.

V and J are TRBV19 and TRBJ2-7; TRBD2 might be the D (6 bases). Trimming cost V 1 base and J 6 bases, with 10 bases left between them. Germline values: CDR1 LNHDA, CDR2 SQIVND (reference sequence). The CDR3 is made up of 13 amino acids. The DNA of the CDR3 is TGTGCCAGTAGTATAGCGGCCGGGGGCGAGCAGTACTTC. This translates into CASSIAAGGEQYF.

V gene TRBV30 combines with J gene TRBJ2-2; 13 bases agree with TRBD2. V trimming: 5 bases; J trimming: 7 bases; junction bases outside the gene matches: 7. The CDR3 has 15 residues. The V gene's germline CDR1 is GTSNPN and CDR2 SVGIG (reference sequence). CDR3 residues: CAWGLAGAHGGELFF. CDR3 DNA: TGTGCCTGGGGACTAGCGGGGGCCCACGGCGGGGAGCTGTTTTTT.

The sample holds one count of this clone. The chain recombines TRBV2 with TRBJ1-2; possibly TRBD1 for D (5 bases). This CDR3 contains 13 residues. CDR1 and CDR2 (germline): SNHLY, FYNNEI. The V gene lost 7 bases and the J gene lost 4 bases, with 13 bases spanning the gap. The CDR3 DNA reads TGTGCCAGCAAAAGGGGTCTGGGCTATGGCTACACCTTC. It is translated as CASKRGLGYGYTF.

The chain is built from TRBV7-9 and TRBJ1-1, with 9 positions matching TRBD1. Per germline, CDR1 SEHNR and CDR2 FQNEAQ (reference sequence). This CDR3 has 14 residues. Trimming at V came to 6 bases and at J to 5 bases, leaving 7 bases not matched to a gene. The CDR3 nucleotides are TGTGCCAGCAGTTCGACAGGGGGACGAACTGAAGCTTTCTTT. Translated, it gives CASSSTGGRTEAFF.

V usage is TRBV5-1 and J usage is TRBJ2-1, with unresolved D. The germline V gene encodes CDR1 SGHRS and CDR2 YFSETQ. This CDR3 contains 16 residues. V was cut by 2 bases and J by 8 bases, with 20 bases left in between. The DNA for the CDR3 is TGCGCCAGCAGCTTCAGAATGGGCCAGTTGTGGGATGAGCAGTTCTTC. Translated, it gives CASSFRMGQLWDEQFF.

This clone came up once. The CDR3 sequence is CSVSGGASTEAFF. CDR3 coding DNA: TGCAGCGTTTCCGGGGGGGCAAGTACTGAAGCTTTCTTT. The gene calls are TRBV29-1 and TRBJ1-1, with D perhaps TRBD1 (6 bases). The germline V gene has CDR1 SQVTM and CDR2 ANQGSEA. Trimming removed 5 bases at V and 5 bases at J, with 15 bases between. The CDR3 runs to 13 residues.

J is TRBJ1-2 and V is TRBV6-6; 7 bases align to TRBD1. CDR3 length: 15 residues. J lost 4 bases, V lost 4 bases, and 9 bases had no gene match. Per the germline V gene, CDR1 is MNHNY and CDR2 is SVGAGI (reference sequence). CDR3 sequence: CASSSGTAYGYGYTF. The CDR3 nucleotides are TGTGCCAGCAGTTCGGGGACAGCTTATGGCTATGGCTACACCTTC.

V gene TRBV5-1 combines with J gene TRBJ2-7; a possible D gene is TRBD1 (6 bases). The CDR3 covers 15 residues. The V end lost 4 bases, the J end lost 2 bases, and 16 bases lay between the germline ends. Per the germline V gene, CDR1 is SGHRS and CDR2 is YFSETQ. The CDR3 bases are TGCGCCAGCAGCATCGGACAGACTCCTACCTACGAGCAGTACTTC. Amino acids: CASSIGQTPTYEQYF.

The CDR3, as DNA: TGTGCCAGCTCACCCGGACTAGCGGGGGGTTTCTACTACGAGCAGTACTTC. Encoded protein: CASSPGLAGGFYYEQYF. The genes are TRBV18 and TRBJ2-7; 14 positions match TRBD2. This CDR3 region has 17 residues. Germline V gene data show CDR1 as KGHSH and CDR2 as LQKENI. The ends lost 3 bases at V and 3 bases at J; junction bases unmatched: 7. Filled out from reference TRBV18 and TRBJ2-7, the complete variable domain reads NAGVMQNPRHLVRRRGQEARLRCSPMKGHSHVYWYRQLPEEGLKFMVYLQKENIIDESGMPKERFSAEFPKEGPSILRIQQVVRGDSAAYFCASSPGLAGGFYYEQYFGPGTRLTVT.

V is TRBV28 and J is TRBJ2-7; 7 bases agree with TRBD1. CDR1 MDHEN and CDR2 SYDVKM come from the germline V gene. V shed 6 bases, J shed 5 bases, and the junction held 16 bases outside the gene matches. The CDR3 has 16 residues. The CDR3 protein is CASSDHYGQVADEQYF. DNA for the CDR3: TGTGCCAGCAGCGATCATTACGGACAGGTTGCGGACGAGCAGTACTTC.

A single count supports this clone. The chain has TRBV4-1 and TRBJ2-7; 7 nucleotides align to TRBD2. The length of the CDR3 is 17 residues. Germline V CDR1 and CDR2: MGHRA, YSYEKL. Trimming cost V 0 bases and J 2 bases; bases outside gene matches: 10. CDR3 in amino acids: CASSQDTELAVAYEQYF. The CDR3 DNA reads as TGCGCCAGCAGCCAAGATACGGAGCTAGCGGTTGCCTACGAGCAGTACTTC.

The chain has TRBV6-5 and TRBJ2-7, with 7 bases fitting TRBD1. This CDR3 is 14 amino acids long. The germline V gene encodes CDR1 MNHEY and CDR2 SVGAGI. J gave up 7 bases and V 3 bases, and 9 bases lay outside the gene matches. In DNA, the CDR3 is TGTGCCAGCAGTTATCGGGACAGTTTCGGGGAGCAGTACTTC. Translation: CASSYRDSFGEQYF.

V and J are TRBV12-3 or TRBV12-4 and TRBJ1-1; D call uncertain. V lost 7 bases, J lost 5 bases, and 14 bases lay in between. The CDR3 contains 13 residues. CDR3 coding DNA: TGTGCCAGCACCTCGAGGACGGGGACTGAAGCTTTCTTT. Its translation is CASTSRTGTEAFF.

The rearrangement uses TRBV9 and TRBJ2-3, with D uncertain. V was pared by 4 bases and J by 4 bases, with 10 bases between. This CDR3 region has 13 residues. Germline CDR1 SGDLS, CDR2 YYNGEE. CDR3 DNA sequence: TGTGCCAGCAGCCTCCACTACTCAGATACGCAGTATTTT. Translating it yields CASSLHYSDTQYF.

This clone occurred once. This chain's CDR3 is CASSPSRTGSGELFF. CDR3 nucleotides: TGTGCCAGCTCACCAAGTCGGACAGGGTCCGGGGAGCTGTTTTTT. V usage is TRBV18 and J usage is TRBJ2-2, with 8 bases aligning to TRBD1. The CDR3 spans 15 residues. Unmatched junction bases numbered 5, after V lost 2 bases and J lost 6 bases. Germline V CDR1 and CDR2: KGHSH, LQKENI. Full variable domain (rest looked up from reference TRBV18 and TRBJ2-2): NAGVMQNPRHLVRRRGQEARLRCSPMKGHSHVYWYRQLPEEGLKFMVYLQKENIIDESGMPKERFSAEFPKEGPSILRIQQVVRGDSAAYFCASSPSRTGSGELFFGEGSRLTVL.

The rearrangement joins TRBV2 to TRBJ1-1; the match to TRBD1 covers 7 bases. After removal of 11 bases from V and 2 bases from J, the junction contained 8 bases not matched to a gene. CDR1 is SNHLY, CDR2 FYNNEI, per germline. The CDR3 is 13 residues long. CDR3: CAGSQGINTEAFF. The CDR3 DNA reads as TGTGCCGGATCACAGGGGATTAACACTGAAGCTTTCTTT. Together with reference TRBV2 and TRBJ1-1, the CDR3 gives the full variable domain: EPEVTQTPSHQVTQMGQEVILRCVPISNHLYFYWYRQILGQKVEFLVSFYNNEISEKSEIFDDQFSVERPDGSNFTLKIRSTKLEDSAMYFCAGSQGINTEAFFGQGTRLTVV.

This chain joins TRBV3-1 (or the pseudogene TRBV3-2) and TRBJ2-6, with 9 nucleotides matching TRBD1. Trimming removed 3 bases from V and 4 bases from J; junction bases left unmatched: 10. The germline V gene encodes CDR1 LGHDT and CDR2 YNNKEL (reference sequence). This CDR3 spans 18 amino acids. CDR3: CASSHRVWTGEGANVLTF. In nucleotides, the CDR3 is TGTGCCAGCAGCCACCGGGTTTGGACAGGGGAAGGGGCCAACGTCCTGACTTTC.

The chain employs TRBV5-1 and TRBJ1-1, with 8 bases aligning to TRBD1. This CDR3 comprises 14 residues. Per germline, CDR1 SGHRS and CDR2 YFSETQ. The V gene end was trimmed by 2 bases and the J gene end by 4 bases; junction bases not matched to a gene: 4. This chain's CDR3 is CASSLGQGSTEAFF. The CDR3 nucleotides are TGCGCCAGCAGCTTAGGACAGGGAAGCACTGAAGCTTTCTTT.

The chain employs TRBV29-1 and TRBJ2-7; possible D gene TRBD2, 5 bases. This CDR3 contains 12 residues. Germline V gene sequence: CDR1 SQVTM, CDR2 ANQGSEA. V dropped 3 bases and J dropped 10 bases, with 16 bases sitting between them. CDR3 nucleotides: TGCAGCGTTGAGAACAAGGTGAGGGAACAGTACTTC. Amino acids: CSVENKVREQYF.

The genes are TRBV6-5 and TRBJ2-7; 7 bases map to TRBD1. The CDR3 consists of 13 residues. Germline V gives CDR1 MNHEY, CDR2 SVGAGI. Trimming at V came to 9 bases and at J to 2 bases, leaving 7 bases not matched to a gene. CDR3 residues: CASADRAPYEQYF. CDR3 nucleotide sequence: TGTGCCAGTGCTGACAGGGCCCCCTACGAGCAGTACTTC.

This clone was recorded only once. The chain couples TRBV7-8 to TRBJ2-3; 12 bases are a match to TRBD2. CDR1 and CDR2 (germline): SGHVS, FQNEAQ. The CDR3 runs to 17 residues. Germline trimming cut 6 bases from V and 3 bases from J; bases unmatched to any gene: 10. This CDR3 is CASRSRPTSGGTDTQYF. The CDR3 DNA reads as TGTGCCAGCAGATCAAGACCCACTAGCGGGGGGACAGATACGCAGTATTTT.

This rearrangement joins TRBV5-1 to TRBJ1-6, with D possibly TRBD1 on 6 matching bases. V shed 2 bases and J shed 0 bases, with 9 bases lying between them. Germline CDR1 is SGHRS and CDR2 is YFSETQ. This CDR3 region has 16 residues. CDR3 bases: TGCGCCAGCAGCTTAACAGGGAGCTCCTATAATTCACCCCTCCACTTT. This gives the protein CASSLTGSSYNSPLHF.

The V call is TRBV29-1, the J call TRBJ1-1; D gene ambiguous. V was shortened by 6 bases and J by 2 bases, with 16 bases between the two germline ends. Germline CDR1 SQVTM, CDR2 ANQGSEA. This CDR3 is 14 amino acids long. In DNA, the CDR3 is TGCAGCGTGGCGGCCCTACTGGCTAACACTGAAGCTTTCTTT. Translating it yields CSVAALLANTEAFF.

CDR3: CASSQLVRKAEAFF. The DNA for the CDR3 is TGCGCCAGCAGCCAACTGGTCAGGAAGGCTGAAGCTTTCTTT. The chain couples TRBV4-1 to TRBJ1-1; no clear D gene. The V and J ends lost 2 bases and 6 bases respectively, with 13 bases between them. The CDR3 extends over 14 amino acids. Germline CDR1 and CDR2: MGHRA and YSYEKL.

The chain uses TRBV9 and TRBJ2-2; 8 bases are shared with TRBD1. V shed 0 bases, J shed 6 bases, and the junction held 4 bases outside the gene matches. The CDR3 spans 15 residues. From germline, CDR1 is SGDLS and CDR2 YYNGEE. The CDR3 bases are TGTGCCAGCAGCGTAGTGGCAGGGGGCCCCGGGGAGCTGTTTTTT. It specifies CASSVVAGGPGELFF.

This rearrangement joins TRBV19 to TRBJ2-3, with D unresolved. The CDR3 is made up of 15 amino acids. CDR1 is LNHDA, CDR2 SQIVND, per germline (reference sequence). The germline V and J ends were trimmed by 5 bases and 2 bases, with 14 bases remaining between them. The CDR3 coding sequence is TGTGCCAGTAGTGGTCGGGTAGTAAACACAGATACGCAGTATTTT. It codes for CASSGRVVNTDTQYF.